The 11 T cell receptor beta chains below were found in one sample sequenced in a study of CD8+ T cells in alopecia areata. cDNA reverse transcribed from extracted RNA served as the sequencing template. This table comes from immunoSEQ multiplex PCR, and its TCRdb copy is limited to in-frame clones, with some not included. Of some 150,000 clones detected, about two thirds appear once; the ten largest clones hold 36%. The specimen was CD8+ T cells sorted from blood. The origin of the receptors is a human donor in good health.

The chain employs TRBV4-1 and TRBJ1-2; D ambiguous. CDR1 is MGHRA and CDR2 is YSYEKL in the germline V gene. Trimming took off 1 base at V and 4 bases at J, with 7 bases between the two ends. CDR3 length: 13 amino acids. The CDR3 spells CASSQAATYGYTF. Written as DNA, the CDR3 is TGCGCCAGCAGCCAAGCTGCCACCTATGGCTACACCTTC.

V gene TRBV19 combines with J gene TRBJ2-7, with D possibly matching TRBD1 (5 bases). Trimming removed 1 base from V and 0 bases from J, with 7 bases in between. CDR1 LNHDA and CDR2 SQIVND come from the germline V gene (reference sequence). The CDR3 is made up of 14 amino acids. The DNA of the CDR3 is TGTGCCAGTAGTATAGGACAGACCTCCTACGAGCAGTACTTC. Protein sequence: CASSIGQTSYEQYF.

The chain has TRBV10-3 and TRBJ2-5; possible D gene TRBD1, 5 bases. The CDR3 totals 13 residues. Germline lookup yields CDR1 ENHRY and CDR2 SYGVKD. The V gene lost 3 bases and the J gene lost 3 bases, with 8 bases spanning the gap. CDR3 residues: CAISDQGEETQYF. The DNA of the CDR3 is TGTGCCATCAGTGATCAGGGCGAAGAGACCCAGTACTTC.

The rearrangement links TRBV11-2 to TRBJ2-1, with D hard to call. This CDR3 has 16 amino acids. Germline values: CDR1 SGHAT, CDR2 FQNNGV. V lost 2 bases, J lost 1 base, and 12 bases lay in between. Written as DNA, the CDR3 is TGTGCCAGCAGCTTAATCTTGTGGGAATCCTACAATGAGCAGTTCTTC. Its translation: CASSLILWESYNEQFF.

This clone was picked up a small number of times. The chain's CDR3 is CASNSRGTGELFF. The CDR3 DNA sequence: TGTGCCAGCAACTCGAGGGGGACCGGGGAGCTGTTTTTT. V usage is TRBV14 and J usage is TRBJ2-2; TRBD1 might be the D (6 bases). Deletions cut 7 bases from V and 5 bases from J, with 11 bases between. The germline V gene has CDR1 SGHDN and CDR2 FVKESK. The CDR3 is made up of 13 amino acids.

This chain links TRBV27 with TRBJ2-5; 7 bases map to TRBD2. Germline assignment: CDR1 MNHEY and CDR2 SMNVEV (reference sequence). V lost 8 bases to trimming and J lost 5 bases; unmatched junction nucleotides: 5. This CDR3 has 12 amino acids. The CDR3 DNA follows: TGTGCCAGCGGGTGGGGGGGTGAGACCCAGTACTTC. Translating gives CASGWGGETQYF.

This sequence joins TRBV29-1 and TRBJ2-3, with D maybe TRBD2 (6 bases). The CDR3 runs to 13 residues. The ends were cut back, 4 bases at V and 5 bases at J, with 13 bases in the middle. Germline CDR1 reads SQVTM; CDR2 reads ANQGSEA. The CDR3 DNA follows: TGCAGCGTTGGTCCGGGAGTGGTAGATACGCAGTATTTT. This translates into CSVGPGVVDTQYF.

CDR3 DNA: TGTGCCAGCAGTGAGGGGCCGAAACTGTTTTTT. It specifies CASSEGPKLFF. J is TRBJ1-4 and V is TRBV25-1; tentatively, D is TRBD1 (5 bases). This CDR3 is built from 11 residues. The germline gives CDR1 MGHDK, CDR2 SYGVNS. V dropped 3 bases and J dropped 11 bases, with 7 bases sitting between them.

V usage is TRBV29-1 and J usage is TRBJ2-6; 11 bases are a match to TRBD1. With V trimmed by 1 base and J by 3 bases, 5 bases remained unmatched. This CDR3 has 17 amino acids. The germline CDR1 and CDR2 sequences are SQVTM and ANQGSEA. Here the CDR3 reads CSVEARDRGFGANVLTF. DNA for the CDR3: TGCAGCGTTGAAGCTCGGGACAGGGGGTTTGGGGCCAACGTCCTGACTTTC.

The chain links TRBV7-3 to TRBJ2-5; 9 bases fit TRBD1. Per germline, CDR1 SGHTA and CDR2 FQGTGA. J was trimmed by 1 base and V by 5 bases; bases with no gene match: 8. The CDR3 length is 16 residues. The DNA of the CDR3 is TGTGCCAGCAGCCTGTCCGGGACAGGGACCCAAGAGACCCAGTACTTC. It codes for CASSLSGTGTQETQYF.

This clone has more than one count but fewer than ten. The V call is TRBV7-6, the J call TRBJ2-1; D is possibly TRBD1 or TRBD2 (5 bases each). V lost 5 bases and J lost 4, with 15 bases in between. The length of the CDR3 is 15 residues. CDR1 and CDR2 (germline): SGHVS, FNYEAQ. Written as DNA, the CDR3 is TGTGCCAGCAGCCGTGGGACCAGGCGGTACAATGAGCAGTTCTTC. Protein product: CASSRGTRRYNEQFF. Variable domain in full (rest from reference TRBV7-6 and TRBJ2-1): GAGVSQSPRYKVTKRGQDVALRCDPISGHVSLYWYRQALGQGPEFLTYFNYEAQQDKSGLPNDRFSAERPEGSISTLTIQRTEQRDSAMYRCASSRGTRRYNEQFFGPGTRLTVL.